A single sample is the source of the 27 T cell receptor beta chains below, sequenced in a study of preoperative IRX-2 immunotherapy in early breast cancer. TCRdb's table, derived via immunoSEQ multiplex PCR, lists solely in-frame clones and lacks some. This sample yields almost 35,000 clones, of which nearly 95% are seen a single time; around 6.6% belongs to the top ten. Treatment specified: preoperative locoregional IRX-2 cytokine immunotherapy. Sampling was conducted from a patient treated with IRX-2 immunotherapy. These receptors originate from a human donor with breast cancer.

The rearrangement joins TRBV7-8 to TRBJ2-4, with D uncertain. Trimming left V 1 base short and J 0 bases short, with 13 bases between. This CDR3 has 17 residues. Germline V gives CDR1 SGHVS, CDR2 FQNEAQ. Here the CDR3 DNA reads TGTGCCAGCAGCTTAGTAAGGGCGGACCTAGCCAAAAACATTCAGTACTTC. It encodes CASSLVRADLAKNIQYF.

V and J are TRBV6-6 and TRBJ1-5; the match to TRBD1 covers 7 bases. Unmatched junction bases numbered 7, after V lost 0 bases and J lost 5 bases. Germline CDR1 and CDR2: MNHNY and SVGAGI (reference sequence). The CDR3 runs to 16 residues. For the CDR3, the DNA is TGTGCCAGCAGTTACTCTTCCGGCAGGGGGGATCAGCCCCAGCATTTT. Protein: CASSYSSGRGDQPQHF.

The chain carries TRBV23-1 and TRBJ1-5; D gene ambiguous. TRBV23-1 has ORF status, its function being uncertain. Trimming pared 0 bases from V and 3 bases from J, leaving 15 bases between. This CDR3 is built from 17 residues. The CDR3 DNA is TGCGCCAGCAGTCAATCGATAAGGGAAGGGCACAATCAGCCCCAGCATTTT. Its protein product is CASSQSIREGHNQPQHF.

This clone was counted once. This sequence joins TRBV7-2 and TRBJ1-2; D is perhaps TRBD1 (6 bases). This CDR3 has 17 amino acids. Germline values: CDR1 SGHTA, CDR2 FQGNSA. Trimming took 2 bases from V and 8 from J, leaving 24 bases between them. The CDR3: CASSLSDSLYLPGGYTF. DNA for the CDR3: TGTGCCAGCAGCTTATCGGACAGCTTATATCTCCCCGGGGGCTACACCTTC.

The chain couples TRBV7-9 to TRBJ2-3; D not certain. The CDR3 extends over 16 amino acids. The germline V and J ends were trimmed by 3 bases and 0 bases, with 13 bases remaining between them. Germline loops: CDR1 SEHNR, CDR2 FQNEAQ (reference sequence). The chain's CDR3 is CASSFRTVSSTDTQYF. CDR3 bases: TGTGCCAGCAGCTTCCGAACAGTCTCAAGCACAGATACGCAGTATTTT.

The chain employs TRBV6-5 and TRBJ1-5; D call uncertain. The CDR3 has 16 amino acids. V gave up 0 bases and J gave up 4 bases, with 13 bases separating them. The germline gives CDR1 MNHEY, CDR2 SVGAGI. The CDR3 nucleotides are TGTGCCAGCAGTTACTCCTCAGGCTCTGGTAATCAGCCCCAGCATTTT. It is translated as CASSYSSGSGNQPQHF.

The J gene is TRBJ2-5, the V gene TRBV28; D call uncertain. Germline V CDR1 and CDR2: MDHEN, SYDVKM. The CDR3 extends over 12 amino acids. Trimming cost V 4 bases and J 4 bases, with 7 bases left between them. CDR3 loop: CASSSDGETQYF. CDR3 bases: TGTGCCAGCAGTTCCGACGGAGAGACCCAGTACTTC.

The chain has TRBV9 and TRBJ2-7; D tentatively fits TRBD1 or TRBD2 (5 bases each). The CDR3 loop spans 14 amino acids. Trimming removed 0 bases at V and 2 bases at J, with 9 bases between. The V gene's germline CDR1 is SGDLS and CDR2 YYNGEE. The DNA for the CDR3 is TGTGCCAGCAGCGTAGCAAGGGACCCCTACGAGCAGTACTTC. Its protein is CASSVARDPYEQYF.

This chain connects TRBV4-1 to TRBJ2-5; TRBD2 aligns across 9 bases. Trimming removed 0 bases from V and 4 bases from J; junction bases left unmatched: 12. CDR3 length equals 18 residues. Looked up from germline, CDR1 is MGHRA and CDR2 is YSYEKL. CDR3 in DNA: TGCGCCAGCAGCCAAGAATGGCAGGCTAGCGGGGCGATAGAGACCCAGTACTTC. Translation gives CASSQEWQASGAIETQYF.

This clone has only one observation. This chain links TRBV18 with TRBJ2-1; D is possibly TRBD1 (5 bases). The CDR3 consists of 14 residues. Germline CDR1 reads KGHSH; CDR2 reads LQKENI. Between the trimmed V and J ends, which lost 6 bases and 5 bases, there was a span of 14 bases. The CDR3 loop reads CASSQKTDNNEQFF. The DNA of the CDR3 is TGTGCCAGCTCGCAAAAGACAGATAACAATGAGCAGTTCTTC.

This chain uses TRBV20-1 with TRBJ2-1, with D possibly matching TRBD2 (5 bases). The germline V gene has CDR1 DFQATT and CDR2 SNEGSKA (reference sequence). The CDR3 has 10 amino acids. The CDR3 DNA reads TGCAGCGGAGGTGGGAATGAGCAGTTCTTC. Protein sequence: CSGGGNEQFF.

The chain is built from TRBV10-1 and TRBJ1-6; D ambiguous. This CDR3 has 13 amino acids. Germline V CDR1 and CDR2: WNHNN, SYGVQD (reference sequence). V shed 2 bases and J shed 8 bases, with 7 bases lying between them. The CDR3 reads CASSETAYSPLHF. The CDR3, as DNA: TGCGCCAGCAGTGAGACAGCGTATTCACCCCTCCACTTT.

The rearrangement uses TRBV7-8 and TRBJ2-7; possible D gene TRBD2, 6 bases. Between the trimmed V and J ends, which lost 5 bases and 6 bases, there was a span of 20 bases. The CDR3 extends over 15 amino acids. Germline V CDR1 and CDR2: SGHVS, FQNEAQ. The CDR3 bases are TGTGCCAGCAGCCCTACAACTTTTAGGGGAGGCGAGCAGTACTTC. Encoded protein: CASSPTTFRGGEQYF.

V is TRBV10-3 and J is TRBJ1-6; TRBD1 might be the D (5 bases). Germline V CDR1 and CDR2: ENHRY, SYGVKD. This CDR3 spans 15 amino acids. Trimming shortened V by 3 bases and J by 8 bases, and 14 bases separated the two germline ends. DNA for the CDR3: TGTGCCATCAGTGACCCGGGACTGACTTATTCACCCCTCCACTTT. This sequence encodes CAISDPGLTYSPLHF.

The CDR3 is CASSLARTWEQYF. CDR3 in DNA: TGTGCCAGCAGCTTAGCCCGGACTTGGGAGCAGTACTTC. The chain employs TRBV11-2 and TRBJ2-7, with D possibly matching TRBD2 (5 bases). The CDR3 totals 13 residues. CDR1 is SGHAT, CDR2 FQNNGV, per germline. Trimming cost V 1 base and J 7 bases, with 11 bases left between them.

The chain uses TRBV19 and TRBJ1-1; no clear D. Germline loops: CDR1 LNHDA, CDR2 SQIVND (reference sequence). V lost 1 base, J lost 0 bases, and 3 bases lay in between. The CDR3 loop spans 13 amino acids. This CDR3 reads CASSIGVNTEAFF. In DNA form, the CDR3 reads TGTGCCAGTAGTATAGGGGTGAACACTGAAGCTTTCTTT.

The genes are TRBV5-1 and TRBJ2-4; TRBD2 aligns across 16 bases. Germline V gene sequence: CDR1 SGHRS, CDR2 YFSETQ. With 2 bases clipped from V and 1 base from J, the junction kept 21 bases outside the gene matches. The CDR3 extends over 24 amino acids. CDR3 bases: TGCGCCAGCAGCTTTACCCGATTAGTCCCGGGACTAGCGGGAGGGGGAGAGGCCAAAAACATTCAGTACTTC. Translated, it gives CASSFTRLVPGLAGGGEAKNIQYF.

The J gene is TRBJ2-7, the V gene TRBV28; D gene unclear. Trimming removed 6 bases from V and 0 bases from J, with 6 bases in between. Germline CDR1 is MDHEN and CDR2 is SYDVKM. The CDR3 contains 12 residues. The DNA for the CDR3 is TGTGCCAGCAGGACCCTCTCCTACGAGCAGTACTTC. It yields the protein CASRTLSYEQYF.

This clone has just one count. The chain uses TRBV21-1 and TRBJ1-3; TRBD1 was called by the table and not checked on the DNA. TRBV21-1 is listed as a pseudogene. This CDR3 has 17 amino acids. CDR3 protein: CASSKVYLDRDSNTIYF. The CDR3 DNA sequence: TGTGCCAGCAGCAAAGTTTACTTGGACAGGGACTCGAACACCATATATTTT.

J is TRBJ2-7 and V is TRBV9; D uncertain. Trimming removed 2 bases from V and 0 bases from J, with 9 bases in between. Germline V gene data show CDR1 as SGDLS and CDR2 as YYNGEE. The CDR3 has 14 residues. The CDR3 here is CASSVSFSSYEQYF. DNA of the CDR3: TGTGCCAGCAGCGTCTCCTTTTCCTCCTACGAGCAGTACTTC.

The chain combines TRBV7-9 with TRBJ1-2, with 8 bases identical to TRBD1. The CDR3 consists of 14 residues. CDR1 is SEHNR, CDR2 FQNEAQ, per germline (reference sequence). The ends lost 1 base at V and 6 bases at J; junction bases unmatched: 4. Here the CDR3 DNA reads TGTGCCAGCAGCTTAGGGACAGGGTGGAATGGCTACACCTTC. This gives the protein CASSLGTGWNGYTF.

This rearrangement joins TRBV5-5 to TRBJ1-1, with unresolved D. The germline V gene has CDR1 SGHKS and CDR2 YYEKEE (reference sequence). The V end was cut by 4 bases, the J end by 8 bases, with 21 bases between. This CDR3 spans 15 amino acids. The CDR3 sequence: CASSIYRILRPEAFF. The CDR3 bases are TGTGCCAGCAGCATTTATCGGATCCTCCGGCCCGAAGCTTTCTTT. Variable domain in full (rest from reference TRBV5-5 and TRBJ1-1): DAGVTQSPTHLIKTRGQQVTLRCSPISGHKSVSWYQQVLGQGPQFIFQYYEKEERGRGNFPDRFSARQFPNYSSELNVNALLLGDSALYLCASSIYRILRPEAFFGQGTRLTVV.

The chain uses TRBV9 and TRBJ2-3; the D call may be TRBD1 or TRBD2 (5 bases each). With 0 bases removed from V and 5 bases from J, the gap between germline ends came to 19 bases. CDR1 and CDR2 (germline): SGDLS, YYNGEE. CDR3 size: 17 residues. This CDR3 reads CASSVGDEGRARDTQYF. Here the CDR3 DNA reads TGTGCCAGCAGCGTAGGGGATGAGGGCAGGGCCCGAGATACGCAGTATTTT.

This clone has only one observation. This rearrangement joins TRBV7-2 to TRBJ2-7; 10 bases are shared with TRBD2. J lost 3 bases, V lost 1 base, and 3 bases had no gene match. The CDR3 covers 15 residues. Germline V gene data show CDR1 as SGHTA and CDR2 as FQGNSA. The CDR3 DNA follows: TGTGCCAGCAGCTTAGATAGCGGGGGGCGCTACGAGCAGTACTTC. Translating gives CASSLDSGGRYEQYF.

This clone has only one observation. In nucleotides, the CDR3 is TGCGCCAGCAGCTTGGTATCCTACAATGAGCAGTTCTTC. This encodes CASSLVSYNEQFF. J is TRBJ2-1 and V is TRBV5-1, with D uncertain. CDR1 is SGHRS and CDR2 is YFSETQ in the germline V gene. This CDR3 is 13 amino acids long. Trimming removed 0 bases at V and 1 base at J, with 2 bases between.

The rearrangement uses TRBV4-2 and TRBJ1-2, with a possible D match to TRBD1 (6 bases). CDR3 length: 15 amino acids. Germline-derived CDR1 and CDR2 are LGHNA and YNFKEQ. Trimming cost V 0 bases and J 7 bases, with 15 bases left between them. The CDR3 loop reads CASSQETTGIVGYTF. DNA for the CDR3: TGTGCCAGCAGCCAAGAAACGACAGGAATTGTTGGCTACACCTTC.

This clone was counted once. V and J are TRBV9 and TRBJ2-1; D possibly corresponds to TRBD2 (6 bases). Germline-derived CDR1 and CDR2 are SGDLS and YYNGEE. V shed 3 bases and J shed 0 bases, with 13 bases lying between them. This CDR3 contains 16 residues. CDR3 region: CASSALTRSSYNEQFF. The CDR3 DNA sequence: TGTGCCAGCAGCGCCCTGACTAGGAGCTCCTACAATGAGCAGTTCTTC.